These 21 T cell receptor beta chains were all obtained from the same sample, sequenced in a study of T cells in Graves' hyperthyroidism and ophthalmopathy. Regions amplified from RNA transcripts were the TCR beta CDR3 regions. First-round RT-PCR with HTBI primers amplified the TCR CDR3 region. TCRdb called the multiplex PCR reads again in MiXCR, with one record for every CDR3 protein. The data contain fewer than 250,000 distinct CDR3 sequences, about 17% of them seen just once; the ten biggest clones take up 28%. Sequenced input: blood. The receptors here all came from a woman aged 18-30 years with Graves' ophthalmopathy.

This clonotype was counted at least ten times. This sequence joins TRBV6-1 and TRBJ1-4; 7 bases align to TRBD1. CDR1 and CDR2 (germline): MNHNS, SASEGT. CDR3 length: 20 amino acids. The V segment lost 2 bases and the J segment 8 bases; nucleotides outside the gene matches: 23. This CDR3 reads CASSESRGGTNLGGYEKLFF. The CDR3 DNA is TGTGCCAGCAGTGAAAGCAGGGGGGGCACCAACCTGGGTGGCTACGAAAAACTGTTTTTT.

The table lists this clonotype with many counts. This sequence joins TRBV6-1 and TRBJ2-1; D remains ambiguous. Germline assignment: CDR1 MNHNS and CDR2 SASEGT. V was clipped by 5 bases and J by 2 bases, with 13 bases between them. The CDR3 loop spans 15 amino acids. The CDR3 loop is CASSYEDPAYNEQFF. For the CDR3, the DNA is TGTGCCAGCAGTTATGAGGACCCCGCCTACAATGAGCAGTTCTTC.

Many counts were recorded for this clonotype. The CDR3 DNA reads TGTGCTAGTGGTTTAGAAGCGGCCGGGGAGCTGTTTTTT. This gives the protein CASGLEAAGELFF. J is TRBJ2-2 and V is TRBV12-5; the D gene is possibly TRBD2 (5 bases). Trimming cost V 3 bases and J 6 bases, with 8 bases left between them. In germline, CDR1 is LGHNT, CDR2 FRNRAP. This CDR3 comprises 13 residues. The full variable domain, with the rest looked up from reference TRBV12-5 and TRBJ2-2, is DARVTQTPRHKVTEMGQEVTMRCQPILGHNTVFWYRQTMMQGLELLAYFRNRAPLDDSGMPKDRFSAEMPDATLATLKIQPSEPRDSAVYFCASGLEAAGELFFGEGSRLTVL.

This sequence joins TRBV4-1 and TRBJ2-1, with D possibly being TRBD2 (5 bases). Germline V gene lookup returns CDR1 MGHRA and CDR2 YSYEKL. The CDR3 runs to 16 residues. V gave up 5 bases and J gave up 0 bases, with 14 bases separating them. This CDR3 is CASSSGLSSSYNEQFF. CDR3 sequence (DNA): TGCGCCAGCAGCTCAGGACTTTCTAGCTCCTACAATGAGCAGTTCTTC.

The rearrangement links TRBV28 to TRBJ1-2, with TRBD1 identical over 9 bases. This CDR3 is 15 amino acids long. V shed 5 bases and J 2 bases; nucleotides not matched to a gene: 6. Germline assignment: CDR1 MDHEN and CDR2 SYDVKM. The CDR3 reads CASSITGTGNYGYTF. The DNA of the CDR3 is TGTGCCAGCAGTATAACCGGGACAGGGAACTATGGCTACACCTTC.

This clonotype was seen many times. The V call is TRBV13, the J call TRBJ2-4; no definite D call. With 3 bases removed from V and 1 base from J, the gap between germline ends came to 1 base. The V gene's germline CDR1 is PRHDT and CDR2 FYEKMQ (reference sequence). The CDR3 has 12 amino acids. In DNA form, the CDR3 reads TGTGCCAGCAGCTTCGCCAAAAACATTCAGTACTTC. Translating gives CASSFAKNIQYF. The full variable domain, rest sourced from reference TRBV13 and TRBJ2-4, is AAGVIQSPRHLIKEKRETATLKCYPIPRHDTVYWYQQGPGQDPQFLISFYEKMQSDKGSIPDRFSAQQFSDYHSELNMSSLELGDSALYFCASSFAKNIQYFGAGTRLSVL.

This clonotype has a count of ten or more. The chain has TRBV28 and TRBJ1-2, with D unresolved. CDR1 is MDHEN and CDR2 is SYDVKM in the germline V gene. Trimming removed 6 bases from V and 4 bases from J, with 12 bases in between. The CDR3 is made up of 13 amino acids. CDR3 sequence (DNA): TGTGCCAGCAGCCAACTATTTCCCTATGGCTACACCTTC. Protein: CASSQLFPYGYTF.

This clonotype was seen at least ten times. The rearrangement links TRBV29-1 to TRBJ2-3, with TRBD2 matching over 12 bases. Germline values: CDR1 SQVTM, CDR2 ANQGSEA. The CDR3 is made up of 17 amino acids. V dropped 4 bases and J dropped 4; count of bases not matched to a gene: 12. This CDR3 reads CSVGYQVRLAGADTQYF. CDR3 nucleotide sequence: TGCAGCGTTGGGTATCAGGTACGACTAGCGGGAGCAGATACGCAGTATTTT.

There are many counts of this clonotype. The chain combines TRBV30 with TRBJ1-2; D is perhaps TRBD1 (5 bases). With 4 bases removed from V and 6 bases from J, the gap between germline ends came to 12 bases. Germline V CDR1 and CDR2: GTSNPN, SVGIG (reference sequence). The CDR3 length is 12 residues. The CDR3 nucleotides read TGTGCCTGGATCCAGGGCGGCCATGGCTACACCTTC. Translation: CAWIQGGHGYTF.

At least ten counts were recorded for this clonotype. This rearrangement joins TRBV6-5 to TRBJ1-1; D is possibly TRBD1 (5 bases). V was cut by 2 bases and J by 0 bases, with 10 bases left in between. CDR1 and CDR2 (germline): MNHEY, SVGAGI. CDR3 length equals 15 residues. The CDR3 spells CASSYGGGLNTEAFF. The CDR3 DNA reads as TGTGCCAGCAGTTACGGCGGGGGATTGAACACTGAAGCTTTCTTT.

This clonotype was counted ten times or more. The chain combines TRBV20-1 with TRBJ2-7, with 7 nucleotides matching TRBD1. Germline V gene lookup returns CDR1 DFQATT and CDR2 SNEGSKA (reference sequence). The CDR3 length is 14 residues. J gave up 3 bases and V 2 bases, and 7 bases lay outside the gene matches. CDR3 sequence reads: CSARKRQGYYEQYF. CDR3 bases: TGCAGTGCTAGAAAAAGACAGGGCTACTACGAGCAGTACTTC.

This clonotype was seen at least ten times. The rearrangement links TRBV20-1 to TRBJ1-5; no clear D gene. Germline CDR1 and CDR2: DFQATT and SNEGSKA (reference sequence). The CDR3 runs to 14 residues. Trimming cost V 6 bases and J 0 bases, with 12 bases left between them. DNA of the CDR3: TGCAGTGCCTCCGCGGGCATTAGCAATCAGCCCCAGCATTTT. Protein sequence: CSASAGISNQPQHF.

This clonotype was detected ten times or more. V gene TRBV20-1 combines with J gene TRBJ2-4; 9 bases agree with TRBD2. Germline V gene sequence: CDR1 DFQATT, CDR2 SNEGSKA (reference sequence). This CDR3 region has 15 residues. The J segment lost 8 bases and the V segment lost 0 bases, leaving 8 bases of the junction unmatched. The chain's CDR3 is CSAREASGTPDIQYF. CDR3 sequence (DNA): TGCAGTGCTAGAGAGGCTAGCGGGACCCCAGACATTCAGTACTTC.

This clonotype appeared a single time. This chain connects TRBV19 to TRBJ2-5, with 7 bases aligning to TRBD2. CDR1 is LNHDA, CDR2 SQIVND, per germline (reference sequence). The ends lost 5 bases at V and 1 base at J; junction bases unmatched: 13. The CDR3 is 17 amino acids. The CDR3 reads CASSPPNGRASQETQYF. The DNA of the CDR3 is TGTGCCAGTAGTCCCCCGAATGGGAGGGCTTCCCAAGAGACCCAGTACTTC.

This clonotype was counted ten times or more. The gene calls are TRBV6-1 and TRBJ1-5; the D is unclear. Trimming cost V 9 bases and J 0 bases, with 9 bases left between them. The germline V gene encodes CDR1 MNHNS and CDR2 SASEGT. This CDR3 is built from 13 residues. The CDR3 is CAREPNSNQPQHF. The CDR3 DNA reads TGTGCCAGAGAGCCCAATAGCAATCAGCCCCAGCATTTT.

This clonotype was seen ten or more times. The rearrangement links TRBV12-3 or TRBV12-4 to TRBJ1-2; 11 bases are shared with TRBD1. This CDR3 is 15 amino acids long. J was trimmed by 4 bases and V by 4 bases; bases with no gene match: 5. The CDR3 DNA sequence: TGTGCCAGCAGTTCACCGGGACAGGGGGGCTATGGCTACACCTTC. Encoded protein: CASSSPGQGGYGYTF.

This clonotype was counted many times. The chain employs TRBV2 and TRBJ1-6, with TRBD1 matching over 8 bases. This CDR3 has 15 amino acids. Losses at the gene ends were 2 bases for V and 10 bases for J; bases not matched to a gene: 7. The germline gives CDR1 SNHLY, CDR2 FYNNEI. The CDR3 sequence: CASSELQGVGSPLHF. The CDR3 nucleotides are TGTGCCAGCAGTGAACTACAGGGGGTAGGGTCACCCCTCCACTTT.

This clonotype came up many times. The rearrangement uses TRBV30 and TRBJ2-4; TRBD1 agrees at 12 bases. CDR1 GTSNPN and CDR2 SVGIG come from the germline V gene (reference sequence). This CDR3 has 17 residues. V was pared by 2 bases and J by 9 bases, with 14 bases of the junction left unmatched. CDR3 region: CAWSPRSGTGGGIIQYF. Written as DNA, the CDR3 is TGTGCCTGGAGTCCTCGATCTGGGACAGGGGGCGGGATCATTCAGTACTTC.

This clonotype showed up many times. The V call is TRBV5-8, the J call TRBJ2-3; D unclear. The germline CDR1 and CDR2 sequences are SGHTS and YDEGEE. The germline V and J ends were trimmed by 3 bases and 0 bases, with 8 bases remaining between them. The CDR3 extends over 14 amino acids. DNA for the CDR3: TGTGCCAGCAGCTCGCAGGACAGCACAGATACGCAGTATTTT. Its translation is CASSSQDSTDTQYF.

Concerning this clonotype: One end of the junction varies from germline; a read error may be responsible. This chain connects TRBV4-2 to TRBJ2-7; 8 positions agree with TRBD1. The V gene's germline CDR1 is LGHNA and CDR2 YNFKEQ. This CDR3 has 16 residues. CDR3 bases: TGTGCCAGCAGCCCACTTGGACAGGGATTGGGCTACAAGCAGTACTTC. Translating gives CASSPLGQGLGYKQYF.

This clonotype was recorded at least ten times. The chain has TRBV6-1 and TRBJ2-7; maybe TRBD1 (6 bases). Trimming took 1 base from V and 2 from J, leaving 9 bases between them. Looked up from germline, CDR1 is MNHNS and CDR2 is SASEGT. This CDR3 spans 14 amino acids. Written as DNA, the CDR3 is TGTGCCAGCAGTGAAGGCACAGGGACCTACGAGCAGTACTTC. Translated: CASSEGTGTYEQYF.